This TCR beta chain was identified in a study of shared T cell receptors in the human thymus. Clones were sequenced by immunoSEQ multiplex PCR, and TCRdb holds only the in-frame ones, with some missing. The repertoire consists of some 700,000 clones, with around 85% occurring once and the leading ten covering approximately 0.01%. This clone was detected a few times. V shed 2 bases, J shed 5 bases, and the junction held 13 bases outside the gene matches. Germline loops: CDR1 MRHNA, CDR2 SNTAGT. The CDR3 length is 17 residues. These same records also appear under a second study, on human thymus T cells. Per that study: Corrective heart surgery yielded the resections from which the thymus tissue came. Repertoires from thymus and blood appeared to show biased V and J gene usage.

This TCR was sampled from a girl under three years old with a congenital heart defect. The gene calls are TRBV6-4 and TRBJ2-7; 9 nucleotides align to TRBD1. The source material was thymocytes. CDR3 sequence (DNA): TGTGCCAGCAGTGACGACCGGGACAGGGCCCCTAATGACGAGCAGTACTTC. Protein sequence: CASSDDRDRAPNDEQYF.